This T cell receptor (beta chain) was identified in a study of patients and donors after allogeneic stem cell transplantation. This CDR3 region has 15 residues. Trimming stripped 4 bases from V and 2 bases from J, with 12 bases between. The germline V gene encodes CDR1 SGHTA and CDR2 FQGNSA. This clonotype was counted a few times. One entry per CDR3 protein, called by TCRdb with MiXCR from the RT-PCR reads. The data show approximately 200,000 distinct CDR3 sequences, around two fifths seen once. V usage is TRBV7-2 and J usage is TRBJ1-3; D uncertain. The TCR comes from a human donor who was either an allogeneic HSCT recipient or a stem cell or donor lymphocyte infusion donor (not recorded which). It is not recorded whose cells these are; they may come from a transplant donor. The sequenced material came from blood, either unsorted or a sorted T cell fraction (not recorded which). CDR3 nucleotides: TGTGCCAGCAGCTCCCTCTTAGTGGCTGGAAACACCATATATTTT. Translated, it gives CASSSLLVAGNTIYF.